The entry below describes one T cell receptor (beta chain). The CDR3 is made up of 14 amino acids. Trimming removed 0 bases at V and 2 bases at J, with 7 bases between. Germline V lookup: CDR1 SGHAT, CDR2 FQDESV (reference sequence). The entry originates in a study of cytomegalovirus exposure and HLA in healthy donors. For the study at large: Previous work identified roughly 110 million unique TCR beta sequences from around 200 million T cells.

PCR used 60 Vbeta primers and 13 Jbeta primers. The repertoire was sequenced with immunoSEQ multiplex PCR; TCRdb's copy has only in-frame clones and lacks some. Of about 160,000 clones in the sample, 85% are singletons; the top ten hold 1%. Sequencing was performed on PBMCs. The gene calls are TRBV11-1 and TRBJ1-1, with D hard to call. This receptor was obtained from a boy under 10 years old in good health and CMV-seronegative. In DNA form, the CDR3 reads TGTGCCAGCAGCTTAGCGAGGGTTAACACTGAAGCTTTCTTT. It specifies CASSLARVNTEAFF.